This T cell receptor (beta chain) was found in a study of beta chain features in type 1 diabetes. Study summary: Over all samples combined, 107,917,701 sorted cells were examined.

This CDR3 region has 11 residues. Germline lookup yields CDR1 DFQATT and CDR2 SNEGSKA (reference sequence). Trimming pared 5 bases from V and 8 bases from J, leaving 12 bases between. Every bit of the isolated RNA underwent reverse transcription, so sequencing read expressed TCRB transcripts. TCRdb's copy holds only in-frame clones and misses some; the assay was immunoSEQ multiplex PCR. This sample carries around 150,000 clones, approximately 8.1% of them seen once, and the ten largest clones take about 0.6%. This chain uses TRBV20-1 with TRBJ1-2; possibly TRBD1 for D (6 bases). This TCR was recovered from a man aged 18 to 29 in good health. Specimen: central memory CD4+ T cells from blood. The CDR3 spells CSAYRDGGYTF. CDR3 nucleotides: TGCAGTGCTTACAGGGACGGAGGCTACACCTTC.